The source of this T cell receptor (beta chain) is a study of shared clonotypes between healthy human individuals (dated by TCRdb to 2020 to 2021). As for the study more broadly: Three men and a couple of women, aged 18 to 49 years, made up the cohort. Different laboratories and diverse techniques were used to prepare libraries and sequence TCR repertoires, to increase sequencing depth and limit assay-specific biases. For each donor, three plates each were used for CD4 naive and CD4 memory, two plates were used for CD8 naive, and one plate was used for CD8 memory. Leukapheresis yielded between about 0.85 and 10 billion PBMCs per donor. The study deeply sequenced blood TCR repertoires of five healthy adults to estimate repertoire size and the extent of clonotype sharing between individuals. Paper-wide results and their limitations: Pairwise subsampling led to the expectation that sequencing depth would affect the degree of clonotype sharing among donors. Across a few donors, roughly 5.4% of naive CD4, approximately 3.6% of naive CD8, 2% to 2.5% of memory CD4, and around 0.4% of memory CD8 clonotypes were shared. Because the study included a small number of donors, the genetic and exposure-history diversity represented was limited. Clonotypes shared by all four sorted-subset donors showed higher generation probabilities than non-shared clonotypes. Naive subsets generally had larger estimated clonotype richness than memory subsets. Sampling was restricted to blood, and TCR repertoires in tissue are likely to differ from TCR repertoires in blood. Rarefaction of sorted-subset datasets indicated incomplete sequencing despite the large sequencing depth.

In the case of this clone: Its recognized antigen is unknown. No per-base quality is available; no much larger clone lies one base away.

Donors were healthy HIV-negative adults with no recently reported acute infections or vaccinations. Every donor was a Caucasian adult living in Nashville, Tennessee, USA. CD4+ T cells were enriched by magnetic negative selection; naive cells were then positively selected on CD45RA, and the negative fraction formed the memory subset. Blood was collected by leukapheresis, and PBMCs were isolated by Ficoll-Histopaque density gradient centrifugation and then cryopreserved in liquid nitrogen vapor phase. Purity and quantity of every magnetically sorted T cell population were checked by analytical flow cytometry. From each sorted fraction, genomic DNA was isolated and quantified by UV absorbance on a Nanodrop 2000c. Using the deep immunoSEQ assay, multiplex PCR amplified TCR CDR3 regions from genomic DNA. Extracted genomic DNA from each cell subset was spread evenly across all wells of several immunoSEQ 96-well plates, with each plate serving as a replicate. Each replicate PCR for sorted subsets received around 200 ng genomic DNA, equal to roughly 30,000 T cell genomes. The purified libraries were quantified using a Qubit 3.0 fluorometer, sized with a Bioanalyzer 2100, and then quantified again using the KAPA Library Quantification kit. Each immunoSEQ 96-well plate was sequenced on its own single-read 150-cycle Illumina NextSeq 550 flow cell. In the authors' own workflow: Because the immunoSEQ output held only junctional sequences and lacked quality scores, the filtering could not match the filtering applied to full-length reads. To assign V/J genes and CDR3, sequences were annotated using PyIR, a Python wrapper for IgBLAST v1.9, with IMGT germline references. Reads with weak V/J assignments (E-value above 1e-6), missing CDR3, stop codons, out-of-frame junctions, or ambiguous translated residues were removed. V3J clonotypes were defined as sequences sharing an identical inferred V gene, J gene, and CDR3 amino acid sequence. Percentage overlap between repertoires was computed as shared unique clonotypes divided by the size of the smaller repertoire. RTK rarefaction, the Chao1 estimator, and Recon v2.1 estimates of unobserved clonotypes were used to assess repertoire richness. OLGA was used to compute generation probabilities for all TCRbeta clonotypes that the gDNA method yielded from a few donors. This immuneACCESS table, as held by TCRdb, lists in-frame sequences with V and J called but not all clones. Of the missing ones, under half trace to an unresolved V gene in checked studies; the others have no known cause. V and J calls and clone size are given by that table; D and trimming were obtained from the DNA. The sample yields over 2 million clones; 85% to 95% were counted once. Of the sample, under 0.15% falls within the top ten clones.

V sheds 3 bases and J sheds 7 bases, leaving 12 bases between their ends. The germline V gene (reference sequence) sets CDR1 to GTSNPN and CDR2 to SVGIG. The CDR3 covers 12 residues, taking in both the cysteine and the phenylalanine. Here the CDR3 DNA is all that survives: 36 bases in frame from base 1. Sequenced sample: naive CD4+ T cells sorted from blood. The sample's cell subset or site, from its label and the paper: CD45RA+ positively selected. The chain uses TRBV30 and TRBJ1-2; the D segment cannot be called with confidence. The sequence was obtained from a man aged 18 to 29 in good health. The CDR3 reads as follows: CAWRPPGGGYTF. The DNA reads as follows: TGTGCCTGGAGGCCCCCCGGAGGTGGCTACACCTTC.